This is a list of T cell receptor beta chains from one sample in a study of blood T cell repertoires in COVID-19. Method: immunoSEQ multiplex PCR; TCRdb's copy keeps in-frame clones and lacks some. Here the sample spans under 90,000 clones, roughly 80% being singletons. The sample was peripheral blood. These receptors originate from an elderly woman with active or convalescent COVID-19. CDR3s include the opening cysteine and the closing phenylalanine or tryptophan. Each record gives: clone size, V gene, J gene, D gene, CDR3 DNA, CDR3 protein. The D gene is left open where the match is weak. The size of a clone is reported for some rows only, either as once, few or many, or as a class for expanded clones.

abundance: NA; v_gene: TRBV2; j_gene: TRBJ1-5; d_gene: NA; CDR3nt: TGTGCCAGCACCAGACAGAATCAGCCCCAGCATTTT; CDR3aa: CASTRQNQPQHF
abundance: once; v_gene: TRBV9; j_gene: TRBJ1-2; d_gene: NA; CDR3nt: TGTGCCAGCAGCCCAACAGGCAGGTGGGAACAGGATGGCTACACCTTC; CDR3aa: CASSPTGRWEQDGYTF
abundance: NA; v_gene: TRBV5-4; j_gene: TRBJ2-7; d_gene: NA; CDR3nt: TGTGCCAGCAGCTTGGTAGCCGTAGGCTCCTACGAGCAGTACTTC; CDR3aa: CASSLVAVGSYEQYF
abundance: NA; v_gene: TRBV2; j_gene: TRBJ2-2; d_gene: NA; CDR3nt: TGTGCCAGCAATGGGCTGACAGGCACCGGGGAGCTGTTTTTT; CDR3aa: CASNGLTGTGELFF
abundance: NA; v_gene: TRBV6-5; j_gene: TRBJ1-6; d_gene: TRBD1; CDR3nt: TGTGCCAGCAGTCGACAGGGGGCGAATTCACCCCTCCACTTT; CDR3aa: CASSRQGANSPLHF
abundance: NA; v_gene: TRBV7-8; j_gene: TRBJ1-2; d_gene: NA; CDR3nt: TGTGCCAGCAGCTCGGACTCAAGGGCCTATGGCTACACCTTC; CDR3aa: CASSSDSRAYGYTF
abundance: NA; v_gene: TRBV28; j_gene: TRBJ2-7; d_gene: NA; CDR3nt: TGTGCCAGCACTAGGGGGGGCGCTAGCTCCTACGAGCAGTACTTC; CDR3aa: CASTRGGASSYEQYF
abundance: NA; v_gene: TRBV5-1; j_gene: TRBJ2-3; d_gene: TRBD1; CDR3nt: TGCGCCAGCAGCGACGGACAGGGGGCAGCCCTAGCTCGCGATACGCAGTATTTT; CDR3aa: CASSDGQGAALARDTQYF
abundance: NA; v_gene: TRBV6-1; j_gene: TRBJ2-7; d_gene: TRBD2; CDR3nt: TGTGCCAGCAGTGCCGCAATGACCAGCGGGAGGGTCATCAGCTCCTACGAGCAGTACTTC; CDR3aa: CASSAAMTSGRVISSYEQYF
abundance: NA; v_gene: TRBV12-5; j_gene: TRBJ1-5; d_gene: TRBD1; CDR3nt: TGTGCTAGTGGTTTGAGGGACAGGGTCAATCAGCCCCAGCATTTT; CDR3aa: CASGLRDRVNQPQHF
abundance: few; v_gene: TRBV28; j_gene: TRBJ1-1; d_gene: NA; CDR3nt: TGTGCCAGCAGCAGACTGACCGAGAACACTGAAGCTTTCTTT; CDR3aa: CASSRLTENTEAFF
abundance: NA; v_gene: TRBV19; j_gene: TRBJ2-2; d_gene: NA; CDR3nt: TGTGCCAGTAGGTACCGGGACACGGATTACACCGGGGAGCTGTTTTTT; CDR3aa: CASRYRDTDYTGELFF
abundance: NA; v_gene: TRBV24-1; j_gene: TRBJ2-5; d_gene: TRBD1; CDR3nt: TGTGCCACCAGTGACGGGACAGAAGAGACCCAGTACTTC; CDR3aa: CATSDGTEETQYF
abundance: NA; v_gene: TRBV18; j_gene: TRBJ1-4; d_gene: NA; CDR3nt: TGTGCGGGTCGGGGGGCAACTAATGAAAAACTGTTTTTT; CDR3aa: CAGRGATNEKLFF
abundance: NA; v_gene: TRBV7-9; j_gene: TRBJ2-1; d_gene: NA; CDR3nt: TGTGCCAGCAGCTTAATTGGTAGCTCCTACAATGAGCAGTTCTTC; CDR3aa: CASSLIGSSYNEQFF
abundance: NA; v_gene: TRBV18; j_gene: TRBJ2-2; d_gene: TRBD2; CDR3nt: TGTGCCAGCTCACGGACTAGCTACACCGGGGAGCTGTTTTTT; CDR3aa: CASSRTSYTGELFF
abundance: NA; v_gene: TRBV30; j_gene: TRBJ1-6; d_gene: TRBD1; CDR3nt: TGTGCCTGGAGGGACTACAGGGGACAGAATTCACCCCTCCACTTT; CDR3aa: CAWRDYRGQNSPLHF
abundance: few; v_gene: TRBV9; j_gene: TRBJ2-1; d_gene: TRBD2; CDR3nt: TGTGCCAGCAGTGGGACTAGCGCTTACAATGAGCAGTTCTTC; CDR3aa: CASSGTSAYNEQFF
abundance: NA; v_gene: TRBV6-4; j_gene: TRBJ1-1; d_gene: NA; CDR3nt: TGTGCCAGCAGGAACCAGGGTAACACTGAAGCTTTCTTT; CDR3aa: CASRNQGNTEAFF
abundance: NA; v_gene: TRBV11-3; j_gene: TRBJ2-5; d_gene: NA; CDR3nt: TGTGCCAGCAGCTTAGGTTACGGGGACCAAGAGACCCAGTACTTC; CDR3aa: CASSLGYGDQETQYF
abundance: NA; v_gene: TRBV27; j_gene: TRBJ2-7; d_gene: NA; CDR3nt: TGTGCCAGCAGTTTTAGGAGCGGTCCATCCTACGAGCAGTACTTC; CDR3aa: CASSFRSGPSYEQYF
abundance: NA; v_gene: TRBV5-6; j_gene: TRBJ1-1; d_gene: NA; CDR3nt: TGTGCCAGCAGCTTGGGTATGGGGCTCACTGAAGCTTTCTTT; CDR3aa: CASSLGMGLTEAFF
abundance: NA; v_gene: TRBV29-1; j_gene: TRBJ2-1; d_gene: NA; CDR3nt: TGCAGCGTTGTAGGGGCGGTCCTACATGAGCAGTTCTTC; CDR3aa: CSVVGAVLHEQFF
abundance: NA; v_gene: TRBV7-3; j_gene: TRBJ2-5; d_gene: NA; CDR3nt: TGTGCCAGCAGCTTGGGCCGGGAGACCCAGTACTTC; CDR3aa: CASSLGRETQYF
abundance: NA; v_gene: TRBV5-1; j_gene: TRBJ2-2; d_gene: TRBD1; CDR3nt: TGCGCCAGCAGCGTCCCGGGACAGGGTCGGACCGGGGAGCTGTTTTTT; CDR3aa: CASSVPGQGRTGELFF
abundance: few; v_gene: TRBV3-1/TRBV3-2; j_gene: TRBJ2-5; d_gene: NA; CDR3nt: TGTGCCAGCAGCCAAGAAGGCCCCGGGTCTCCCTACGAGACCCAGTACTTC; CDR3aa: CASSQEGPGSPYETQYF
abundance: NA; v_gene: TRBV5-1; j_gene: TRBJ2-2; d_gene: TRBD2; CDR3nt: TGCGCCAGCAGCTCCAAACTAGCGGGGGGGCCGATTGGGACCGGGGAGCTGTTTTTT; CDR3aa: CASSSKLAGGPIGTGELFF
abundance: NA; v_gene: TRBV7-2; j_gene: TRBJ1-1; d_gene: NA; CDR3nt: TGTGCCAGCCTAGGGTTTCCGGGAGGACATTTGAACACTGAAGCTTTCTTT; CDR3aa: CASLGFPGGHLNTEAFF
abundance: NA; v_gene: TRBV2; j_gene: TRBJ1-4; d_gene: TRBD1; CDR3nt: TGTGCCAGCAGTCCAGGGGGGATTGGTGAAAAACTGTTTTTT; CDR3aa: CASSPGGIGEKLFF
abundance: NA; v_gene: TRBV2; j_gene: TRBJ1-2; d_gene: NA; CDR3nt: TGTGCCGGCCCTAACACCCAGGGGCACACCTTC; CDR3aa: CAGPNTQGHTF
abundance: NA; v_gene: TRBV11-1; j_gene: TRBJ2-2; d_gene: NA; CDR3nt: TGTGCCAGCAGCAAGACAGACACCGGGGAGCTGTTTTTT; CDR3aa: CASSKTDTGELFF
abundance: NA; v_gene: TRBV4-1; j_gene: TRBJ2-2; d_gene: TRBD2; CDR3nt: TGCGCCAGCAGCCAGTGGGTACAGGGACTAGACCTCACCGGGGAGCTGTTTTTT; CDR3aa: CASSQWVQGLDLTGELFF
abundance: NA; v_gene: TRBV5-1; j_gene: TRBJ2-7; d_gene: TRBD1; CDR3nt: TGCGCCAGCAGCTTGAGGTCCGGGCAGGGGGCTGGCGAGCAGTACTTC; CDR3aa: CASSLRSGQGAGEQYF
abundance: NA; v_gene: TRBV3-1/TRBV3-2; j_gene: TRBJ1-3; d_gene: TRBD1; CDR3nt: TGTGCCAGCAGCCAAGTTACCACAGGGGCTGGAAACACCATATATTTT; CDR3aa: CASSQVTTGAGNTIYF
abundance: NA; v_gene: TRBV30; j_gene: TRBJ2-3; d_gene: TRBD1; CDR3nt: TGTGCCTGGAGTGGTAGGGACAGGGGCACAGATACGCAGTATTTT; CDR3aa: CAWSGRDRGTDTQYF
abundance: NA; v_gene: TRBV5-8; j_gene: TRBJ1-1; d_gene: TRBD1; CDR3nt: TGTGCCAGCAGCTTTAGACAGGGGGCAAGGACTAACACTGAAGCTTTCTTT; CDR3aa: CASSFRQGARTNTEAFF
abundance: NA; v_gene: TRBV28; j_gene: TRBJ1-5; d_gene: NA; CDR3nt: TGTGCCACCTTTGGGGGCTGGGATCAGCCCCAGCATTTT; CDR3aa: CATFGGWDQPQHF
abundance: NA; v_gene: TRBV19; j_gene: TRBJ2-5; d_gene: TRBD2; CDR3nt: TGTGCCAGTGGGCTAGCGGGGCGGGAGACCCAGTACTTC; CDR3aa: CASGLAGRETQYF
abundance: once; v_gene: TRBV21-1; j_gene: TRBJ2-5; d_gene: NA; CDR3nt: TGTGCCAGCAGCCTCCCGGGTAAAGAGACCCAGTACTTC; CDR3aa: CASSLPGKETQYF
abundance: NA; v_gene: TRBV4-3; j_gene: TRBJ2-4; d_gene: NA; CDR3nt: TGCGCCAGCAGCCAAGATATCGAACAGGGTATTTCGCAAAACATTCAGTACTTC; CDR3aa: CASSQDIEQGISQNIQYF
abundance: NA; v_gene: TRBV10-3; j_gene: TRBJ2-6; d_gene: NA; CDR3nt: TGTGCCACCGCGCCACAGGGACGTCGAGCCAACGTCCTGACTTTC; CDR3aa: CATAPQGRRANVLTF
abundance: NA; v_gene: TRBV6-4; j_gene: TRBJ2-5; d_gene: NA; CDR3nt: TGTGCCACAGGGGCGGGTTCAAAACGAGAGACCCAGTACTTC; CDR3aa: CATGAGSKRETQYF
abundance: NA; v_gene: TRBV7-9; j_gene: TRBJ1-1; d_gene: TRBD1; CDR3nt: TGTGCCAGCAGCCCAGGCGGGACAGGAAATGAAGCTTTCTTT; CDR3aa: CASSPGGTGNEAFF
abundance: NA; v_gene: TRBV5-4; j_gene: TRBJ1-2; d_gene: NA; CDR3nt: TGTGCCAGCAGCTTGGCGGACGGGGACTATGGCTACACCTTC; CDR3aa: CASSLADGDYGYTF
abundance: few; v_gene: TRBV11-2; j_gene: TRBJ2-7; d_gene: NA; CDR3nt: TGTGCCAGCAGCCCCCTTCGGGGTGGGATAATCATGTGGTTC; CDR3aa: CASSPLRGGIIMWF
abundance: NA; v_gene: TRBV27; j_gene: TRBJ1-2; d_gene: NA; CDR3nt: TGTGCCAGCAGTAAAAAGACAAACTATGGCTACACCTTC; CDR3aa: CASSKKTNYGYTF
abundance: NA; v_gene: TRBV7-3; j_gene: TRBJ2-1; d_gene: NA; CDR3nt: TGTGCCAGCAGCTCTGCGACTGGCTACAATGAGCAGTTCTTC; CDR3aa: CASSSATGYNEQFF
abundance: NA; v_gene: TRBV29-1; j_gene: TRBJ2-3; d_gene: TRBD1; CDR3nt: TGCAGCGCCGAGAGAGGGACAGGCGCCGATACGCAGTATTTT; CDR3aa: CSAERGTGADTQYF
abundance: NA; v_gene: TRBV5-1; j_gene: TRBJ2-3; d_gene: TRBD2; CDR3nt: TGCGCCAGCAGCTCACTAGCGGGGGTGGGTACAGATACGCAGTATTTT; CDR3aa: CASSSLAGVGTDTQYF
abundance: NA; v_gene: TRBV10-3; j_gene: TRBJ1-5; d_gene: NA; CDR3nt: TGTGCCATCAGCCAGGCCTCGGAAAATCAGCCCCAGCATTTT; CDR3aa: CAISQASENQPQHF